The entry that follows covers one TCR beta chain sequence. As yet, its antigen is unknown. The source of the sample is a study of cytomegalovirus exposure and HLA in healthy donors. Broader study findings: Other equally common chains were less clonally expanded than HLA-associated TCR beta chains, a later analysis showed. Productive status was seen about 90% or about 30% of the time for most TCR beta V segments in an earlier analysis. Some public TCRs appeared in many individuals, while most sequences were rare. Indistinguishable V segments, including TRBV6-2 and TRBV6-3, were excluded.

Primers for the PCR totalled 60 Vbeta and 13 Jbeta. Clones were read by immunoSEQ multiplex PCR, and TCRdb kept only the in-frame ones, dropping some. The data contain around 50,000 clones, about 71% of them singletons. V lost 2 bases to trimming and J lost 8 bases, with 8 bases between them. In germline, CDR1 is SGDLS, CDR2 YYNGEE. The CDR3 spans 12 residues. Material for sequencing was PBMCs. This clonotype originated in a woman aged 45-60 years in good health and CMV-seropositive. This rearrangement joins TRBV9 to TRBJ2-1, with D perhaps TRBD2 (5 bases). In nucleotides, the CDR3 is TGTGCCAGCAGCGTCGGGGTCGATGAGCAGTTCTTC. It encodes CASSVGVDEQFF.